A single sample gave rise to the 21 T cell receptor beta chains below, sequenced in a study of blood T cell repertoires in COVID-19. Measured with immunoSEQ multiplex PCR; TCRdb has only the in-frame clones, and not every one. The table includes 150,000 to 200,000 clones, roughly 89% detected once. Sequenced sample: peripheral blood. These receptors all stem from a woman in her seventies with COVID-19, enrolled during active disease.

This sequence joins TRBV7-2 and TRBJ2-4; 11 bases align to TRBD1. There are 18 residues in the CDR3. The V segment lost 5 bases and the J segment 4 bases; nucleotides outside the gene matches: 13. From germline, CDR1 is SGHTA and CDR2 FQGNSA. CDR3 loop: CASSAQSGQGGPKNIQYF. The CDR3 coding sequence is TGTGCCAGCAGCGCCCAATCGGGACAGGGGGGCCCGAAAAACATTCAGTACTTC.

The genes are TRBV2 and TRBJ1-5; 11 bases fit TRBD1. There are 13 residues in the CDR3. V shed 6 bases, J shed 7 bases, and the junction held 2 bases outside the gene matches. Germline CDR1 reads SNHLY; CDR2 reads FYNNEI. This CDR3 reads CASRGTGGQPQHF. The CDR3 DNA reads as TGTGCCAGCAGAGGGACAGGGGGGCAGCCCCAGCATTTT.

CDR3 sequence reads: CASEDSSIYEQYF. CDR3 nucleotides: TGTGCCAGCGAGGACAGTTCGATCTACGAGCAGTACTTC. The chain recombines TRBV18 with TRBJ2-7; TRBD1 is a possible D gene (6 bases). Trimming left V 8 bases short and J 3 bases short, with 14 bases between. In germline, CDR1 is KGHSH, CDR2 LQKENI. This CDR3 spans 13 amino acids.

V and J are TRBV20-1 and TRBJ2-5, with TRBD2 matching over 10 bases. Germline CDR1 reads DFQATT; CDR2 reads SNEGSKA (reference sequence). The CDR3 consists of 14 residues. Trimming cost V 3 bases and J 5 bases; bases outside gene matches: 6. The CDR3 is CSASPAGGIETQYF. CDR3 bases: TGCAGTGCTAGTCCAGCGGGGGGGATTGAGACCCAGTACTTC.

V usage is TRBV11-3 and J usage is TRBJ2-7; no reliable D call. CDR3 length equals 14 residues. The germline V gene encodes CDR1 SGHNT and CDR2 YENEEA. V was shortened by 3 bases and J by 6 bases, with 15 bases between the two germline ends. This CDR3 reads CASSFGDESGEQYF. The CDR3 DNA sequence: TGTGCCAGCAGCTTTGGAGACGAATCCGGCGAGCAGTACTTC.

The CDR3 spells CASRVGMSDTGELFF. The DNA of the CDR3 is TGTGCCAGCAGGGTCGGTATGTCGGACACCGGGGAGCTGTTTTTT. J is TRBJ2-2 and V is TRBV3-1 (or the pseudogene TRBV3-2); D not certain. CDR1 and CDR2 from the germline V gene are LGHDT and YNNKEL (reference sequence). This CDR3 spans 15 amino acids. V was pared by 6 bases and J by 3 bases, with 14 bases between.

V usage is TRBV7-6 and J usage is TRBJ2-7, with 8 bases identical to TRBD2. V was clipped by 4 bases and J by 4 bases; unmatched bases: 9. This CDR3 comprises 15 residues. The germline CDR1 and CDR2 sequences are SGHVS and FNYEAQ. CDR3 residues: CASSSLRGGTYEQYF. In DNA, the CDR3 is TGTGCCAGCAGCTCCCTCCGGGGGGGGACTTACGAGCAGTACTTC.

The chain recombines TRBV24-1 with TRBJ1-5; 8 bases are a match to TRBD1. The V segment lost 0 bases and the J segment 4 bases; nucleotides outside the gene matches: 7. The CDR3 contains 17 residues. Germline CDR1 KGHDR, CDR2 SFDVKD. Here the CDR3 DNA reads TGTGCCACCAGTGATTTGCTCGGTACAGGGGGTAATCAGCCCCAGCATTTT. Translation: CATSDLLGTGGNQPQHF.

The gene calls are TRBV19 and TRBJ2-7; no clear D gene. The CDR3 consists of 13 residues. The ends were cut back, 1 base at V and 3 bases at J, with 7 bases in the middle. Germline CDR1 reads LNHDA; CDR2 reads SQIVND (reference sequence). CDR3 residues: CASSIGPGYEQYF. CDR3 coding DNA: TGTGCCAGTAGTATAGGGCCAGGCTACGAGCAGTACTTC.

The chain uses TRBV5-1 and TRBJ2-3; D might be TRBD2 (5 bases). The CDR3 consists of 17 residues. Germline CDR1 reads SGHRS; CDR2 reads YFSETQ. The ends were cut back, 3 bases at V and 2 bases at J, with 19 bases in the middle. CDR3: CASSSASRPGYTDTQYF. CDR3 in DNA: TGCGCCAGCAGCTCCGCCTCACGGCCGGGGTACACAGATACGCAGTATTTT. The whole variable domain, filled in from reference TRBV5-1 and TRBJ2-3, reads KAGVTQTPRYLIKTRGQQVTLSCSPISGHRSVSWYQQTPGQGLQFLFEYFSETQRNKGNFPGRFSGRQFSNSRSEMNVSTLELGDSALYLCASSSASRPGYTDTQYFGPGTRLTVL.

This chain uses TRBV27 with TRBJ1-1; D is perhaps TRBD1 (6 bases). From germline, CDR1 is MNHEY and CDR2 SMNVEV (reference sequence). Trimming removed 5 bases at V and 6 bases at J, with 16 bases between. CDR3 length equals 14 residues. The CDR3 bases are TGTGCCAGCAGTGTGGGACATCGAAAGGCTGAAGCTTTCTTT. It is translated as CASSVGHRKAEAFF.

This chain uses TRBV7-3 with TRBJ2-7; 9 bases map to TRBD1. V dropped 8 bases and J dropped 4; count of bases not matched to a gene: 12. The CDR3 has 15 residues. Germline V lookup: CDR1 SGHTA, CDR2 FQGTGA. The CDR3 loop reads CASSPVQGASYEQYF. The CDR3 DNA follows: TGTGCCAGCTCACCCGTACAGGGGGCAAGTTACGAGCAGTACTTC.

In this sample, this clone turned up a few times. The chain carries TRBV12-3 or TRBV12-4 and TRBJ1-4; D perhaps matches TRBD1 (6 bases). V lost 6 bases to trimming and J lost 7 bases, with 12 bases between them. This CDR3 region has 13 residues. The CDR3 DNA reads TGTGCCAGCAGCTTTGACAGGAGTGAAAAACTGTTTTTT. The encoded protein is CASSFDRSEKLFF.

The chain links TRBV2 to TRBJ2-2; a possible D gene is TRBD2 (5 bases). The CDR3 sequence is 15 residues long. CDR1 is SNHLY and CDR2 is FYNNEI in the germline V gene. Trimming removed 3 bases at V and 2 bases at J, with 10 bases between. CDR3 amino acids: CASSEGAINTGELFF. The DNA of the CDR3 is TGTGCCAGCAGTGAGGGAGCAATAAACACCGGGGAGCTGTTTTTT.

V usage is TRBV29-1 and J usage is TRBJ1-6, with D unresolved. The CDR3 has 13 amino acids. Trimming shortened V by 5 bases and J by 10 bases, and 15 bases separated the two germline ends. The germline gives CDR1 SQVTM, CDR2 ANQGSEA. The CDR3 DNA is TGCAGCGTTTCCGGATTGGAGGGATCACCCCTCCACTTT. It encodes CSVSGLEGSPLHF.

The CDR3 is CATSATGYEQYF. In nucleotides, the CDR3 is TGTGCCACCAGCGCTACAGGCTACGAGCAGTACTTC. This chain links TRBV15 with TRBJ2-7, with D possibly matching TRBD1 (5 bases). Trimming took off 5 bases at V and 3 bases at J, with 8 bases between the two ends. The CDR3 extends over 12 amino acids. Germline V lookup: CDR1 LNHNV, CDR2 YYDKDF (reference sequence). The variable domain in full, completed from reference TRBV15 and TRBJ2-7, reads DAMVIQNPRYQVTQFGKPVTLSCSQTLNHNVMYWYQQKSSQAPKLLFHYYDKDFNNEADTPDNFQSRRPNTSFCFLDIRSPGLGDTAMYLCATSATGYEQYFGPGTRLTVT.

This clone is a singleton in its sample. The genes are TRBV5-1 and TRBJ2-2, with unresolved D. This CDR3 spans 14 amino acids. V lost 4 bases and J 1 base, leaving 8 bases between the germline ends. Germline V gene sequence: CDR1 SGHRS, CDR2 YFSETQ. As DNA, the CDR3 is TGCGCCAGCAGCCTATCAGGGAACACCGGGGAGCTGTTTTTT. It specifies CASSLSGNTGELFF.

V usage is TRBV5-1 and J usage is TRBJ2-2; 7 bases align to TRBD2. Germline-derived CDR1 and CDR2 are SGHRS and YFSETQ. V was pared by 0 bases and J by 5 bases, with 7 bases of the junction left unmatched. This CDR3 is built from 16 residues. CDR3 sequence (DNA): TGCGCCAGCAGCTTGGACCCAGCGGGATCTACCGGGGAGCTGTTTTTT. Translating it yields CASSLDPAGSTGELFF.

V gene TRBV28 combines with J gene TRBJ2-7, with TRBD2 matching 11 bases. Germline V CDR1 and CDR2: MDHEN, SYDVKM. The CDR3 contains 14 residues. V shed 6 bases and J 6 bases; nucleotides not matched to a gene: 7. This chain's CDR3 is CASSRLAGPFEQYF. CDR3 coding DNA: TGTGCCAGCAGCCGACTAGCGGGGCCTTTCGAGCAGTACTTC.

The rearrangement joins TRBV12-3 or TRBV12-4 to TRBJ2-4; D is uncertain. This CDR3 comprises 13 residues. V was cut by 5 bases and J by 0 bases, with 5 bases left in between. CDR3 nucleotide sequence: TGTGCCAGCAGTACAACAGCCAAAAACATTCAGTACTTC. This translates into CASSTTAKNIQYF.

V gene TRBV3-1 (or the pseudogene TRBV3-2) combines with J gene TRBJ2-3, with D perhaps matching TRBD1 (5 bases). Trimming took 7 bases from V and 8 from J, leaving 19 bases between them. Germline assignment: CDR1 LGHDT and CDR2 YNNKEL (reference sequence). The CDR3 is 14 amino acids. Written as DNA, the CDR3 is TGTGCCAGCACCCCAGGGATGCGCACTGGTACGCAGTATTTT. Its protein is CASTPGMRTGTQYF.